Detailed here is one TCR beta chain. What it binds is not known. CDR3 length equals 15 residues. J gave up 4 bases and V 4 bases, and 6 bases lay outside the gene matches. Germline V gene data show CDR1 as LNHDA and CDR2 as SQIVND (reference sequence). The sample is drawn from a study of T cell responses to AZD1222 COVID-19 vaccine. Study results and caveats: Possibly, clonal diversity was underestimated; donors were largely white British and included more females.

Libraries were prepared by immunoSEQ multiplex PCR; TCRdb keeps only in-frame clonotypes and omits some of them. The sample lists approximately 150,000 clones, about 91% occurring once. This sequence originates from an adult in good health. The sequencing here drew on peripheral blood, taken on day 0 of AZD1222 vaccination. J is TRBJ1-2 and V is TRBV19; TRBD1 matches at 10 bases. CDR3 sequence reads: CASSTTGTGVYGYTF. For the CDR3, the DNA is TGTGCCAGTAGTACCACCGGGACAGGGGTCTATGGCTACACCTTC.